Sequencing of this T cell receptor (beta chain) was carried out in a study of Tregs in tolerant kidney transplant recipients. Findings and caveats of the study: Biological reproducibility was not directly addressed, but technical replication error appeared minimal. Changing PCR primers prevented nucleotide comparison between some patients' samples.

The assay was immunoSEQ multiplex PCR, and TCRdb's table has in-frame clones only and misses some. Of 60,000 to 75,000 clones listed, 80% to 90% are singletons. With respect to this clone: Its antigen remains unidentified.

Germline V gene sequence: CDR1 PRHDT, CDR2 FYEKMQ (reference sequence). The CDR3 loop spans 14 amino acids. V was clipped by 3 bases and J by 3 bases, with 11 bases between them. The source material was Tregs from blood, sampled before the transplant. The chain joins TRBV13 to TRBJ1-1, with D possibly being TRBD1 (5 bases). The TCR was taken from a human donor who received a combined kidney and bone marrow transplant. CDR3 in DNA: TGTGCCAGCAGCTTCCTAGGGGCTTACACTGAAGCTTTCTTT. It specifies CASSFLGAYTEAFF.